This TCR beta chain was captured by sequencing in a study of early T cells in non-severe SARS-CoV-2 infection. At the level of the study: Sequencing of bulk RNA from unsorted whole blood was done, without chain pairing.

There are a few counts of this clonotype. Its specificity is unknown. Overall study results and limits: Anti-spike CD8 responses were favored in VDJdb matching, and private and CD4 specificities were missed.

Unique molecular identifiers tagged individual cDNA molecules. TCRdb re-called the 5' RACE reads through MiXCR, storing one row per CDR3 protein. The repertoire has tens of thousands of distinct CDR3 sequences, over 10% of them found once; the top ten carry about 3.1%. Germline values: CDR1 SEHNR, CDR2 FQNEAQ (reference sequence). CDR3 length equals 14 residues. The V end was cut by 2 bases, the J end by 0 bases, with 8 bases between. The clonotype originates from an adult who was a healthcare worker with PCR-confirmed SARS-CoV-2 infection or an uninfected control (not recorded which). Specimen: whole blood. The V call is TRBV7-9, the J call TRBJ2-7; D is possibly TRBD1 (5 bases). The CDR3 here is CASSLRGDSYEQYF. CDR3 DNA sequence: TGTGCCAGCAGCTTAAGGGGCGACTCCTACGAGCAGTACTTC.